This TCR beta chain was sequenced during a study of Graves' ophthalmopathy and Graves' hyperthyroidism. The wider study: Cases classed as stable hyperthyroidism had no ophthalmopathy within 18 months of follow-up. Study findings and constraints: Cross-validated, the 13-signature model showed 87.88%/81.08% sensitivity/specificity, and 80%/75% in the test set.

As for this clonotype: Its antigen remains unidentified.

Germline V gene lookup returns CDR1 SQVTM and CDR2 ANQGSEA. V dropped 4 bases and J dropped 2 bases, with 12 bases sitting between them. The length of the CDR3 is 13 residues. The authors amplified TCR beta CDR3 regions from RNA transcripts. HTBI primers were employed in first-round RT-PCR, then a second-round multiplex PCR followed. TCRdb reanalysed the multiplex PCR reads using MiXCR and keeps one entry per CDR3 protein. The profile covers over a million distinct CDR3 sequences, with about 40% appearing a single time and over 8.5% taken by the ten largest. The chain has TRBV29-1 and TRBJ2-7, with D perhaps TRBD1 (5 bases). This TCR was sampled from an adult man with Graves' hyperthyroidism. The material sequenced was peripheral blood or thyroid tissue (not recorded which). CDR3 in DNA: TGCAGCGTTGCCGGCAGGGTAGCCTACGAGCAGTACTTC. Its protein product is CSVAGRVAYEQYF.